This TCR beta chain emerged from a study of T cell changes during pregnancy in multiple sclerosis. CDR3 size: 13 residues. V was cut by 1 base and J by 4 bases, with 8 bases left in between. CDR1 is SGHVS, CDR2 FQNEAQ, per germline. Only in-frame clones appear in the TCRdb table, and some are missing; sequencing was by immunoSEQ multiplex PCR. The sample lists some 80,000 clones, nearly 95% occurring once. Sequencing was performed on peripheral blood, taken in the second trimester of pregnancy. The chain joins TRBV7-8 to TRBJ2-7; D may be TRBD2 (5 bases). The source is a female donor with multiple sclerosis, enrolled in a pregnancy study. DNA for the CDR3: TGTGCCAGCAGCTTAGTAACGGGATACGAGCAGTACTTC. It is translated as CASSLVTGYEQYF.